Only a few counts were recorded for the clone carrying this T cell receptor (beta chain). The antigen remains unidentified. The CDR3 runs 15 residues. Germline V gene sequence: CDR1 SGHKS, CDR2 YYEKEE (reference sequence). The germline V and J ends were trimmed by 4 bases and 0 bases, with 13 bases remaining between them. The sample is drawn from a study of blood T cells in healthy people across ages. Study-wide findings and caveats: Among long-lived donors, naive CD4+ cells were more numerous and diversity higher than in aged donors.

Extraction yielded at least 6 micrograms of total RNA per sample. Sample-barcoded 5' priming and a J-beta primer mix drove a second PCR of about 6 to 12 cycles. Each sample provided no less than 3 million CDR3-containing paired-end reads. TCRdb called the 5' RACE reads again in MiXCR, with one record for every CDR3 protein. The sample has over a million distinct CDR3 sequences; 42% are singletons. V is TRBV5-5 and J is TRBJ1-1; D unresolved. The sequencing input was blood. The receptor was isolated from a woman younger than 35 in good health. The DNA of the CDR3 is TGTGCCAGCAGCCGCCCGAGCGGGATGAACACTGAAGCTTTCTTT. Translating gives CASSRPSGMNTEAFF. The variable domain in full, completed from reference TRBV5-5 and TRBJ1-1, reads DAGVTQSPTHLIKTRGQQVTLRCSPISGHKSVSWYQQVLGQGPQFIFQYYEKEERGRGNFPDRFSARQFPNYSSELNVNALLLGDSALYLCASSRPSGMNTEAFFGQGTRLTVV.